This TCR beta chain was retrieved from a study of shared clonotypes between healthy human individuals (dated by TCRdb to between 2020 and 2021). Regarding the research as a whole: Three men and two women, aged 18 to 49 years, made up the cohort. For each donor, CD4 naive and CD4 memory were each run on three plates, CD8 naive on two plates, and CD8 memory on one plate. To estimate repertoire size and how much clonotype sharing occurs between individuals, the study deeply sequenced the blood TCR repertoires of 4 to 6 healthy adults. To increase sequencing depth and limit assay-specific biases, different laboratories used diverse techniques to prepare libraries and sequence TCR repertoires. Per donor, leukapheresis produced somewhere between about 0.85 and 8.9 billion PBMCs.

The donors were healthy, HIV-negative adults who had no recently reported acute infections or vaccinations. All donors were Caucasian adults living in Nashville, Tennessee, USA. CD4+ T cells were enriched by magnetic negative selection, after which naive cells were positively selected on CD45RA and the negative fraction was taken as the memory subset. Blood was collected by leukapheresis, and PBMCs were isolated by Ficoll-Histopaque density gradient centrifugation and then cryopreserved in liquid nitrogen vapor phase. Analytical flow cytometry was used to check the purity and quantity of each magnetically sorted T cell population. Each sorted fraction had its genomic DNA isolated and then quantified by UV absorbance on a Nanodrop 2000c. What the study reported, not specific to this receptor: Clonotypes shared by all four sorted-subset donors showed higher generation probabilities than non-shared clonotypes. The small number of donors limited the genetic and exposure-history diversity represented. Even with the large sequencing depth, rarefaction of the sorted-subset datasets indicated that sequencing was incomplete. Based on pairwise subsampling, the degree of clonotype sharing among donors was expected to be affected by sequencing depth. Sampling was limited to blood, and TCR repertoires in tissue likely differ from TCR repertoires in blood. Sharing across a few donors was observed for around 4.8% of naive CD4, about 4% of naive CD8, about 2.3% of memory CD4, and about 0.4% of memory CD8 clonotypes. Naive subsets generally had larger estimated clonotype richness than memory subsets did.

V was cut back by 8 bases and J by 1 base, leaving a gap of 9 bases between them. The germline V gene provides CDR1 SNHLY and CDR2 FYNNEI. The CDR3 runs 13 residues from the cysteine to the phenylalanine. Solely the CDR3 DNA is kept, with 39 bases framed from the first base. TCR CDR3 regions were amplified from genomic DNA by multiplex PCR using the deep immunoSEQ assay. For each cell subset, the extracted genomic DNA was distributed evenly across all wells of several immunoSEQ 96-well plates, and each plate served as one replicate. For sorted subsets, approximately 210 ng genomic DNA, equal to some 28,000 T cell genomes, was loaded into each replicate PCR. Purified libraries were measured with a Qubit 3.0 fluorometer, size-checked on a Bioanalyzer 2100, and measured again with the KAPA Library Quantification kit. Every immunoSEQ 96-well plate was sequenced on a separate single-read 150-cycle Illumina NextSeq 550 flow cell. The original pipeline was this. Because the immunoSEQ output included only junctional sequences and no quality scores, the filtering could not be the same as the filtering used for full-length reads. Sequences were annotated with PyIR, a Python wrapper for IgBLAST v1.9, using IMGT germline references to assign V/J genes and CDR3. Any read was removed if the V/J assignment was weak (E-value above 1e-6), the CDR3 was missing, or the read contained stop codons, out-of-frame junctions, or ambiguous translated residues. A V3J clonotype was defined by an identical inferred V gene, J gene, and CDR3 amino acid sequence. Percentage overlap between repertoires was calculated by dividing the number of shared unique clonotypes by the size of the smaller repertoire. Three approaches were used to assess repertoire richness: RTK rarefaction, the Chao1 estimator, and Recon v2.1 estimates of unobserved clonotypes. OLGA was used to compute generation probabilities for all TCRbeta clonotypes that the gDNA method yielded from several donors. In its TCRdb copy, this immuneACCESS table keeps in-frame sequences only and misses some clones. Where compared with another copy, unresolved V genes explain less than half of these, and the others have no known cause. V, J and clone size were drawn from that table, and D and trimming were deduced from the DNA. The sample table shows 550,000 to 800,000 clones, and approximately 79% are seen once. The ten top clones hold over 1.5% of the sample.

This clone has more than one count but fewer than ten. The specificity of this receptor is unknown. Qualities for individual bases were not recorded, and no much larger clone is one base off. The sample comprised memory CD4+ T cells sorted from blood. The cell subset or site label for this specimen denotes: CD45RA-negative fraction. This clonotype originated in a woman in her twenties or thirties in good health. The receptor chain draws on TRBV2 and TRBJ2-1; the D gene is not confidently resolved. The nucleotides are TGTGCCAGCTCTTGGGAATCCTACAATGAGCAGTTCTTC. Its translation is CASSWESYNEQFF.